Listed below are T cell receptor beta chains from one sample, sequenced in a study of cytomegalovirus exposure and HLA in healthy donors. The repertoire was sequenced with immunoSEQ multiplex PCR; TCRdb's copy has only in-frame clones and lacks some. The sample gives around 67,000 clones, around 91% of which show up once; 12% is in the top ten. The specimen was PBMCs. These receptors originate from a woman between 25 and 40 years old in good health and CMV-seropositive. CDR3s include the opening cysteine and the closing phenylalanine or tryptophan. D genes are given only for firm matches. Clone size is given for some rows only: seen once, a few or many times, or a class if the clone is expanded.

NA	TRBV14	NA	TRBJ2-2	TGTGCCAGCAGCCAAGATTCGCAGGTTTTCACCGGGGAGCTGTTTTTT	CASSQDSQVFTGELFF
NA	TRBV7-9	TRBD1	TRBJ2-2	TGTGCCAGCAGCCCGGGACAGGGGGCCACCGGGGAGCTGTTTTTT	CASSPGQGATGELFF
NA	TRBV6-5	TRBD2	TRBJ2-1	TGTGCCAGCAGACGAAATAGCGGGAGGCCGGAGTTCTTC	CASRRNSGRPEFF
NA	TRBV11-2	NA	TRBJ2-7	TGTGCCAGCAGCTTATCTGACGGAGGATACGAGCAGTACTTC	CASSLSDGGYEQYF
NA	TRBV21-1	NA	TRBJ2-3	TGTGCCAGCAGCAAAGCTAGCGGGAGTACAGATACGCAGTATTTT	CASSKASGSTDTQYF
NA	TRBV9	NA	TRBJ2-3	TGTGCCAGCAGCGTAGAAGCGGGGAGGGGGAACACAGATACGCAGTATTTT	CASSVEAGRGNTDTQYF
NA	TRBV10-3	TRBD2	TRBJ2-7	TGTGCCATCAGTGAGAGAACTGGGACTAGCGGGAGCTACGAGCAGTACTTC	CAISERTGTSGSYEQYF
NA	TRBV7-9	NA	TRBJ1-1	TGTGCCAGCAGCGCCAGCAGGGAGGGTGGCACTGAAGCTTTCTTT	CASSASREGGTEAFF
once	TRBV28	NA	TRBJ2-7	TGTGCCAGCAGTCAACTCCCGTTTTACGAGCAGTACTTC	CASSQLPFYEQYF
NA	TRBV4-2	NA	TRBJ2-1	TGTGCCAGCAGCCAAGATGGGCCGGGGGAGTACAATGAGCAGTTCTTC	CASSQDGPGEYNEQFF
NA	TRBV7-6	TRBD2	TRBJ2-3	TGTGCCAGCAGCGATAGCGGGAGAAGGCGCACAGATACGCAGTATTTT	CASSDSGRRRTDTQYF
NA	TRBV25-1	TRBD1	TRBJ2-7	TGTGCCAGCAGTACCAGGGACAGCTTGAGCTCCTACGAGCAGTACTTC	CASSTRDSLSSYEQYF